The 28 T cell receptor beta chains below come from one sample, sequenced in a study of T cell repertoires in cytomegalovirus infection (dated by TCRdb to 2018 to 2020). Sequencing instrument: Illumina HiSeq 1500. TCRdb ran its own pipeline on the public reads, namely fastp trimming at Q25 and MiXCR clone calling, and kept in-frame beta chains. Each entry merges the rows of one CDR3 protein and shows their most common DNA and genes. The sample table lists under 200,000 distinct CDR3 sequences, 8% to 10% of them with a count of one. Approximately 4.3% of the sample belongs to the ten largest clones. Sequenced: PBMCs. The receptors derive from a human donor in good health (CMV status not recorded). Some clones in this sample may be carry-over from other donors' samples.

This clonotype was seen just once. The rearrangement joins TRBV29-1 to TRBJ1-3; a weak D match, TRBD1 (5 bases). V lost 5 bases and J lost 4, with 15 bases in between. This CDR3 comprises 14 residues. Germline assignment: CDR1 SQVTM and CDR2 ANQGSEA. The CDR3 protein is CSVLVREGGNTIYF. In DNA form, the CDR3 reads TGCAGCGTTTTAGTTCGGGAGGGGGGAAACACCATATATTTT.

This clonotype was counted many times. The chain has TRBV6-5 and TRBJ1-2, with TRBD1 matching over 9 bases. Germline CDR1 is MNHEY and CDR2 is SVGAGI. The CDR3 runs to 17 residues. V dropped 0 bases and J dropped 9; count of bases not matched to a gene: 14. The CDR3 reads CASSYSTSGTGIGSYTF. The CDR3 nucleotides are TGTGCCAGCAGTTACTCGACTTCCGGGACAGGGATAGGCAGCTACACCTTC.

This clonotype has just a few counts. CDR3 DNA: TGTGCCAGCAGCGGGGAAAACGTGCGTGAGCAGTTCTTC. Its protein product is CASSGENVREQFF. The rearrangement joins TRBV7-8 to TRBJ2-1; D call uncertain. Looked up from germline, CDR1 is SGHVS and CDR2 is FQNEAQ. V gave up 5 bases and J gave up 9 bases, with 14 bases separating them. This CDR3 spans 13 amino acids.

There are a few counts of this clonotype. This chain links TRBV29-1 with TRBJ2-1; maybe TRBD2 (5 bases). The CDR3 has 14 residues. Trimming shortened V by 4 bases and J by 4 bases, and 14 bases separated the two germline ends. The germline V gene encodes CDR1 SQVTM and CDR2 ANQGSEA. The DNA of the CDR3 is TGCAGCGTTGGAAGACGGTCGGGGTACAATGAGCAGTTCTTC. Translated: CSVGRRSGYNEQFF.

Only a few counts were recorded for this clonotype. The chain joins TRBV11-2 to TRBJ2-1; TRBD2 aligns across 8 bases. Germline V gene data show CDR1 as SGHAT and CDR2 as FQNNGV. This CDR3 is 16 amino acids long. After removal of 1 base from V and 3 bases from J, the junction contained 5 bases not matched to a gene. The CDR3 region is CASSLVAGQDYNEQFF. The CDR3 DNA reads TGTGCCAGCAGCTTAGTAGCGGGACAAGACTACAATGAGCAGTTCTTC. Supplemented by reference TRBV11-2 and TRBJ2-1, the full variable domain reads EAGVAQSPRYKIIEKRQSVAFWCNPISGHATLYWYQQILGQGPKLLIQFQNNGVVDDSQLPKDRFSAERLKGVDSTLKIQPAKLEDSAVYLCASSLVAGQDYNEQFFGPGTRLTVL.

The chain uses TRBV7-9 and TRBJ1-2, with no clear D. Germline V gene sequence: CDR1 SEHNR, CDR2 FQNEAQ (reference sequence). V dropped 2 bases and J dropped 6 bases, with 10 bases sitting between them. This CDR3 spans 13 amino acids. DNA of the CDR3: TGTGCCAGCAGCTTAAGGTCAAGAGATGGCTACACCTTC. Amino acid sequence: CASSLRSRDGYTF.

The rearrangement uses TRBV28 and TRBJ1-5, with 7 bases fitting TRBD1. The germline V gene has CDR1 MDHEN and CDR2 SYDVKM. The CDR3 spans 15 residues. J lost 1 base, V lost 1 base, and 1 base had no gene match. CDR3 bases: TGTGCCAGCAGTTTATTGACAGGGAGCAATCAGCCCCAGCATTTT. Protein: CASSLLTGSNQPQHF.

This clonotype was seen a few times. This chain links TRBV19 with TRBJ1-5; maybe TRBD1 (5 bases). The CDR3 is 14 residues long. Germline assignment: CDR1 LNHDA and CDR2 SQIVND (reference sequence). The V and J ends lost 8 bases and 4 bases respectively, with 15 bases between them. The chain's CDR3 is CASADRGENQPQHF. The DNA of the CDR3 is TGTGCCAGTGCTGACCGAGGGGAGAATCAGCCCCAGCATTTT.

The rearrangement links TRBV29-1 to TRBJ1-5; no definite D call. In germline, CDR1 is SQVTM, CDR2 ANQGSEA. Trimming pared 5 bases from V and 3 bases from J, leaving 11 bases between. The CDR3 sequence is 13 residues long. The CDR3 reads CSVLRQPNQPQHF. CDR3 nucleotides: TGCAGCGTTCTGAGGCAGCCCAATCAGCCCCAGCATTTT.

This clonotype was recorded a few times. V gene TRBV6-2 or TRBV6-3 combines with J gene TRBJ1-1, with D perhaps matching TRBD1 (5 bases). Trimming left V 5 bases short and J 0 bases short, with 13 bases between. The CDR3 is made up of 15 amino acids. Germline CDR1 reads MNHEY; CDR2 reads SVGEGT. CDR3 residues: CASSDLGAMNTEAFF. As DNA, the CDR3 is TGTGCCAGCAGTGACTTAGGGGCCATGAACACTGAAGCTTTCTTT.

The CDR3 region is CASATSGVFGVQFF. The CDR3 DNA follows: TGTGCCAGCGCCACTAGCGGGGTCTTCGGTGTGCAGTTCTTC. The J gene is TRBJ2-1, the V gene TRBV7-4; 10 nucleotides match TRBD2. The germline gives CDR1 SGHVT, CDR2 SQSDAQ. V shed 8 bases, J shed 12 bases, and the junction held 13 bases outside the gene matches. CDR3 length: 14 amino acids.

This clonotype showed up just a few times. The CDR3 DNA is TGCAGCGTTAGGCTAGCGGGAGGGTCAGAGACCCAGTACTTC. The encoded protein is CSVRLAGGSETQYF. This chain links TRBV29-1 with TRBJ2-5; 12 positions agree with TRBD2. V dropped 5 bases and J dropped 4; count of bases not matched to a gene: 5. Germline-derived CDR1 and CDR2 are SQVTM and ANQGSEA. The CDR3 totals 14 residues.

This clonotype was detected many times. CDR3 nucleotides: TGTGCCAGCAGCGCGGAGGGACAGGGGGGCAATCAGCCCCAGCATTTT. Translation: CASSAEGQGGNQPQHF. This chain uses TRBV7-8 with TRBJ1-5, with 11 bases fitting TRBD1. Germline V gives CDR1 SGHVS, CDR2 FQNEAQ. V was pared by 5 bases and J by 2 bases, with 5 bases of the junction left unmatched. The CDR3 runs to 16 residues.

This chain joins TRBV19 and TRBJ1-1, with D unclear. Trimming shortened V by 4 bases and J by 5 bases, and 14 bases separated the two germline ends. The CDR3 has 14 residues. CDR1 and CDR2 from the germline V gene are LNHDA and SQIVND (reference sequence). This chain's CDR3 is CASSSWTGETEAFF. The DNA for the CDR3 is TGTGCCAGTAGTAGCTGGACGGGTGAGACTGAAGCTTTCTTT.

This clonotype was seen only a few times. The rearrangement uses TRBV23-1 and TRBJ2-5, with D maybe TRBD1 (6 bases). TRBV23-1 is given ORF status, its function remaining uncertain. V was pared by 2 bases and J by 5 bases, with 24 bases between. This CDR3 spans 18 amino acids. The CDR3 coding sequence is TGCGCCAGCAGTCAACCTCTCATCGGGACAAATGTCGGGGAGACCCAGTACTTC. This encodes CASSQPLIGTNVGETQYF.

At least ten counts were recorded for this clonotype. The CDR3 loop reads CASSFTSGGVLSYEQYF. For the CDR3, the DNA is TGTGCCAGCAGCTTCACTAGCGGGGGGGTCCTCTCCTACGAGCAGTACTTC. The chain employs TRBV11-2 and TRBJ2-7; 13 nucleotides agree with TRBD2. The germline V gene encodes CDR1 SGHAT and CDR2 FQNNGV. This CDR3 region has 17 residues. Trimming cost V 3 bases and J 0 bases; bases outside gene matches: 5.

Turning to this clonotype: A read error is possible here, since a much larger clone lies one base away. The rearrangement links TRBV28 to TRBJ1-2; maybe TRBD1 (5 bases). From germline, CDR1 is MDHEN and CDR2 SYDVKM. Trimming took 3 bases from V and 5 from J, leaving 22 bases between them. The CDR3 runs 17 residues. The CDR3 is CASSLPPLDRSRYGYTF. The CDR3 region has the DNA TGTGCCAGCAGTTTGCCTCCCCTTGACAGAAGTCGGTATGGCTACACCTTC.

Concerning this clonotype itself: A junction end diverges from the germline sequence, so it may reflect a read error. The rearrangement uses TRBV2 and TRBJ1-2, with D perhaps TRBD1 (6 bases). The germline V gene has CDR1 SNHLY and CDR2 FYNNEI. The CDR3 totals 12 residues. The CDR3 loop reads CASGDRFYGYTF. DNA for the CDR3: TGTGCCAGCGGTGACAGGTTCTATGGCTACACCTTC.

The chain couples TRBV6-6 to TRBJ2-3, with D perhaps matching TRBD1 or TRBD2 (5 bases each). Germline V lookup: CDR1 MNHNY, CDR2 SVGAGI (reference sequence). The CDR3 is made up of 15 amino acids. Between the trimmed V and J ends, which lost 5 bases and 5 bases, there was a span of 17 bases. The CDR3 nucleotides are TGTGCCAGCAGTGGTGACACGGGGCGCGTAGATACGCAGTATTTT. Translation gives CASSGDTGRVDTQYF.

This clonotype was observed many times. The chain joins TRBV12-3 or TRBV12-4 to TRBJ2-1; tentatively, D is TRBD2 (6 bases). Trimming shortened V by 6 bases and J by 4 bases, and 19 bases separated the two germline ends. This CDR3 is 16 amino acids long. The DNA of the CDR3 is TGTGCCAGCAGGTCTTTGGGTCCAGCGGGTTACAATGAGCAGTTCTTC. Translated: CASRSLGPAGYNEQFF.

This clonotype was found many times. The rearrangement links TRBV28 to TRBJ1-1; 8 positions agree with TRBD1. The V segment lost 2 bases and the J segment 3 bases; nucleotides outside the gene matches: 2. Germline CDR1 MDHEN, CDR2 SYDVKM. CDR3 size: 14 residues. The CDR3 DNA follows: TGTGCCAGCAGTTTACAGGGGGCTTACACTGAAGCTTTCTTT. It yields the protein CASSLQGAYTEAFF.

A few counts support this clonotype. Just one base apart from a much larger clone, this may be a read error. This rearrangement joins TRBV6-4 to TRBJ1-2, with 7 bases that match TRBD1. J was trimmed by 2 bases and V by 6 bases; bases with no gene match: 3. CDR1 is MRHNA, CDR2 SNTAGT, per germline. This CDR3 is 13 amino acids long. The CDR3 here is CASRPGQNYGYTF. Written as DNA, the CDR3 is TGTGCCAGCAGACCGGGACAGAACTATGGCTACACCTTC.

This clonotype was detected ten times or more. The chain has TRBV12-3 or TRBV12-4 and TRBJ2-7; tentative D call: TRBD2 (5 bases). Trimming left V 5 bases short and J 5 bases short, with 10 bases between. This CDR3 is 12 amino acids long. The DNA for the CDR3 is TGTGCCAGCAGTCGTGTCGGGGACGAGCAGTACTTC. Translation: CASSRVGDEQYF.

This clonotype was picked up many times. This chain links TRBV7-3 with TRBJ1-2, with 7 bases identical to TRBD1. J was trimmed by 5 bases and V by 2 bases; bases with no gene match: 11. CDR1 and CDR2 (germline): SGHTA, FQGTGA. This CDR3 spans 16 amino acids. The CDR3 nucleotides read TGTGCCAGCAGCTTATTGCCGACGACAGGGTTTTATGGCTACACCTTC. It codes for CASSLLPTTGFYGYTF.

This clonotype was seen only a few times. The CDR3: CASSSGTAAFF. The CDR3 region has the DNA TGTGCCAGCAGCTCCGGGACGGCAGCTTTCTTT. The chain carries TRBV12-3 or TRBV12-4 and TRBJ1-1, with a possible D match to TRBD1 (5 bases). This CDR3 comprises 11 residues. V was pared by 6 bases and J by 10 bases, with 12 bases between.

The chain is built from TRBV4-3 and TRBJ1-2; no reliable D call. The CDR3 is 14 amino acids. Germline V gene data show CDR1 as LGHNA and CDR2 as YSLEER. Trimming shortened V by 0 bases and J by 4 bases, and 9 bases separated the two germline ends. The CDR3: CASSQDYRPYGYTF. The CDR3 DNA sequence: TGCGCCAGCAGCCAAGATTACCGGCCCTATGGCTACACCTTC.

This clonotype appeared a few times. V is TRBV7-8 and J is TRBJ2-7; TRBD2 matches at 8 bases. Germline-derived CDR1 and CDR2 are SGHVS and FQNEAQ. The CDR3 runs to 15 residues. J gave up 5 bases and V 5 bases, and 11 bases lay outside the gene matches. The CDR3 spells CASSPRGGGSDEQYF. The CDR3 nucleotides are TGTGCCAGCAGCCCCCGGGGGGGCGGTTCCGACGAGCAGTACTTC.

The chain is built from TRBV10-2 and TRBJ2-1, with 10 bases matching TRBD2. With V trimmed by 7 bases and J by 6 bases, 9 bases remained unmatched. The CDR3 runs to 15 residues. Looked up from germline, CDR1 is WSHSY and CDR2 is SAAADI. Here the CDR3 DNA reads TGCGCCAGCATACGCTCCGGGACTAGCGCCAATGAGCAGTTCTTC. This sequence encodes CASIRSGTSANEQFF.